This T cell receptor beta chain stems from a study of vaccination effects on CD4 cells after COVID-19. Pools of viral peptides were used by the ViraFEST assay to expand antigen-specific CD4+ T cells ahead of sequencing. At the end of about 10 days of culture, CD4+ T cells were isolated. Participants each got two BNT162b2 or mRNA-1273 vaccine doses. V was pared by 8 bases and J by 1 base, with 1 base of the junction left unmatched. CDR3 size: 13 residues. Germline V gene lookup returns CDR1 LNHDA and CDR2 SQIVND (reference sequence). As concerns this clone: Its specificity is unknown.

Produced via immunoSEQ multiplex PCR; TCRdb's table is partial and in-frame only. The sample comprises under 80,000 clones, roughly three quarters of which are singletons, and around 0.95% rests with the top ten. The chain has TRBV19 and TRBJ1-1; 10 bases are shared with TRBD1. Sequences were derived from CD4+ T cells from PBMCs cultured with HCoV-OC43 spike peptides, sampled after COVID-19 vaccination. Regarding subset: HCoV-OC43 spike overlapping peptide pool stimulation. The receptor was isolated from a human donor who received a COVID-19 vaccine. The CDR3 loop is CASGDRGNTEAFF. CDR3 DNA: TGTGCCAGTGGGGACAGGGGGAACACTGAAGCTTTCTTT.